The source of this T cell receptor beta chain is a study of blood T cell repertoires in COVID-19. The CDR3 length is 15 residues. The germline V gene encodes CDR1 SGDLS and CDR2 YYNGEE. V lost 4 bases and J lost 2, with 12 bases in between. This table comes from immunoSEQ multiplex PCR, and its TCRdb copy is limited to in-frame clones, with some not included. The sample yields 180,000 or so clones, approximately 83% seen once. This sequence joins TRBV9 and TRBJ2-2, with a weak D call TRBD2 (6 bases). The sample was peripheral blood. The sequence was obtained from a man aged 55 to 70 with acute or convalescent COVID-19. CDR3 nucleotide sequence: TGTGCCAGCAGCTTGGGGACTTCTAACACCGGGGAGCTGTTTTTT. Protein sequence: CASSLGTSNTGELFF.